These 24 T cell receptor beta chains originate from one sample sequenced in a study of neurological immune-mediated disorders. TCRdb fed the 5' RACE reads into MiXCR, producing one record per CDR3 protein. The table lists about 24,000 distinct CDR3 sequences, roughly 13% of them singletons. The sequenced sample was PBMCs. These receptors all come from a woman between 40 and 55 years old with HTLV-1-associated myelopathy (HAM/TSP).

Ten or more counts support this clonotype. V usage is TRBV7-9 and J usage is TRBJ1-2; 7 nucleotides match TRBD1. This CDR3 is 15 amino acids long. Trimming removed 4 bases from V and 3 bases from J; junction bases left unmatched: 8. Germline V gene lookup returns CDR1 SEHNR and CDR2 FQNEAQ (reference sequence). This chain's CDR3 is CASSWTRQGDYGYTF. The CDR3, as DNA: TGTGCCAGCAGCTGGACCCGACAGGGTGACTATGGCTACACCTTC.

This clonotype was picked up many times. The chain combines TRBV7-9 with TRBJ1-5; the D is unclear. Deletions cut 4 bases from V and 1 base from J, with 17 bases between. Germline V gene lookup returns CDR1 SEHNR and CDR2 FQNEAQ (reference sequence). This CDR3 comprises 17 residues. The CDR3 DNA is TGTGCCAGCAGCTCCCAAGGTGGGGTTGGGAGCAATCAGCCCCAGCATTTT. It specifies CASSSQGGVGSNQPQHF.

This clonotype was seen repeatedly, ten times or more. The DNA of the CDR3 is TGTGCCAGCTCACCCGGCACGGGCGGGGGCCGGCAGTTCTTC. This codes for CASSPGTGGGRQFF. The V and J genes are TRBV18 and TRBJ2-1; D possibly corresponds to TRBD2 (7 bases). V was pared by 3 bases and J by 12 bases, with 18 bases between. The CDR3 contains 14 residues. The germline gives CDR1 KGHSH, CDR2 LQKENI.

At least ten counts were recorded for this clonotype. This chain joins TRBV15 and TRBJ1-2; 7 bases match TRBD1. This CDR3 contains 16 residues. Germline CDR1 and CDR2: LNHNV and YYDKDF (reference sequence). V lost 0 bases to trimming and J lost 8 bases; unmatched junction nucleotides: 12. The DNA for the CDR3 is TGTGCCACCAGCAGAGATTCACGGACAGGCGCCATAGGCTACACCTTC. This encodes CATSRDSRTGAIGYTF.

The sample holds many counts of this clonotype. The chain combines TRBV15 with TRBJ1-4, with D possibly matching TRBD1 (5 bases). This CDR3 has 15 residues. Germline V CDR1 and CDR2: LNHNV, YYDKDF (reference sequence). V was trimmed by 0 bases and J by 7 bases, leaving 12 bases between them. The CDR3 protein is CATSRDDGRGEKLFF. The DNA for the CDR3 is TGTGCCACCAGCAGAGATGATGGGAGGGGTGAAAAACTGTTTTTT.

This clonotype was seen at least ten times. The chain joins TRBV6-5 to TRBJ2-1; 10 bases match TRBD2. CDR3 size: 16 residues. The J segment lost 2 bases and the V segment lost 2 bases, leaving 3 bases of the junction unmatched. Germline V CDR1 and CDR2: MNHEY, SVGAGI. The chain's CDR3 is CASSYLGTSAYNEQFF. The CDR3 nucleotides read TGTGCCAGCAGTTACCTCGGGACTAGCGCCTACAATGAGCAGTTCTTC.

At least ten counts were recorded for this clonotype. The chain recombines TRBV6-5 with TRBJ1-1; D is unclear. There are 12 residues in the CDR3. Trimming took off 6 bases at V and 7 bases at J, with 12 bases between the two ends. Looked up from germline, CDR1 is MNHEY and CDR2 is SVGAGI. The CDR3 here is CASRPDRGEAFF. The CDR3 nucleotides read TGTGCCAGCAGACCCGACCGCGGTGAAGCTTTCTTT.

This clonotype occurred many times. V gene TRBV7-2 combines with J gene TRBJ1-6; weak D call: TRBD1 (6 bases). This CDR3 has 15 amino acids. In germline, CDR1 is SGHTA, CDR2 FQGNSA. V lost 4 bases to trimming and J lost 9 bases, with 16 bases between them. The CDR3 DNA is TGTGCCAGCAGCTCCTACACAGGGATGGCTTCACCCCTCCACTTT. Amino acid sequence: CASSSYTGMASPLHF.

This clonotype appeared once. One end of the junction does not line up with germline, which may come from a read error. This sequence joins TRBV24-1 and TRBJ1-5; D possibly corresponds to TRBD1 (5 bases). CDR3 length: 13 amino acids. Germline loops: CDR1 KGHDR, CDR2 SFDVKD. Here the CDR3 reads CTTSRGPNQPQHF. The CDR3 DNA follows: TGTACCACCAGTAGGGGACCAAATCAGCCCCAGCATTTT.

The sample holds many counts of this clonotype. The chain carries TRBV20-1 and TRBJ2-5; maybe TRBD1 (5 bases). The CDR3 spans 15 residues. Germline CDR1 DFQATT, CDR2 SNEGSKA (reference sequence). V was pared by 3 bases and J by 1 base, with 15 bases between. Here the CDR3 reads CSASRSSGIQETQYF. In nucleotides, the CDR3 is TGCAGTGCTAGCCGATCTTCAGGGATCCAAGAGACCCAGTACTTC.

This clonotype was seen many times. The V gene is TRBV5-1, the J gene TRBJ1-1, with TRBD1 matching 9 bases. V trimming: 4 bases; J trimming: 5 bases; junction bases outside the gene matches: 12. The germline CDR1 and CDR2 sequences are SGHRS and YFSETQ. This CDR3 is 16 amino acids long. CDR3 loop: CASSVTGGGGVTEAFF. The CDR3 DNA reads as TGCGCCAGCAGCGTAACAGGGGGCGGTGGAGTAACTGAAGCTTTCTTT. Combining the CDR3 with reference TRBV5-1 and TRBJ1-1 gives the whole variable domain KAGVTQTPRYLIKTRGQQVTLSCSPISGHRSVSWYQQTPGQGLQFLFEYFSETQRNKGNFPGRFSGRQFSNSRSEMNVSTLELGDSALYLCASSVTGGGGVTEAFFGQGTRLTVV.

This clonotype was observed many times. V gene TRBV20-1 combines with J gene TRBJ2-7; D uncertain. The CDR3 contains 13 residues. The V end lost 0 bases, the J end lost 1 base, and 7 bases lay between the germline ends. Germline CDR1 DFQATT, CDR2 SNEGSKA (reference sequence). CDR3 nucleotide sequence: TGCAGTGCTAGAGATAGCAGGTCCTACGAGCAGTACGTC. Amino acids: CSARDSRSYEQYV.

The table lists this clonotype with many counts. The chain is built from TRBV20-1 and TRBJ2-5; a possible D gene is TRBD1 (5 bases). The V gene's germline CDR1 is DFQATT and CDR2 SNEGSKA (reference sequence). The CDR3 is 13 residues long. Deletions cut 6 bases from V and 3 bases from J, with 14 bases between. The CDR3 region is CSAPKDSEETQYF. CDR3 DNA sequence: TGCAGTGCCCCGAAAGACAGTGAAGAGACCCAGTACTTC.

The chain combines TRBV28 with TRBJ2-7; D might be TRBD1 (6 bases). Looked up from germline, CDR1 is MDHEN and CDR2 is SYDVKM. This CDR3 contains 16 residues. The ends were cut back, 2 bases at V and 1 base at J, with 15 bases in the middle. The CDR3 region is CASSLGPADSSYEQYF. Here the CDR3 DNA reads TGTGCCAGCAGTTTAGGGCCGGCGGACAGTTCCTACGAGCAGTACTTC.

This clonotype occurred many times. The chain recombines TRBV2 with TRBJ1-1; tentatively, D is TRBD1 (6 bases). From germline, CDR1 is SNHLY and CDR2 FYNNEI. The V end lost 7 bases, the J end lost 2 bases, and 17 bases lay between the germline ends. This CDR3 has 15 residues. The CDR3 sequence is CASKAYPGANTEAFF. The CDR3 nucleotides read TGTGCCAGCAAGGCCTACCCAGGGGCTAACACTGAAGCTTTCTTT.

This clonotype was seen ten or more times. The chain recombines TRBV3-1 with TRBJ1-1; D is possibly TRBD1 (5 bases). The CDR3 extends over 14 amino acids. The germline CDR1 and CDR2 sequences are LGHDT and YNNKEL (reference sequence). V lost 1 base and J 11 bases, leaving 17 bases between the germline ends. The CDR3 bases are TGTGCCAGCAGCCAAGGAACGGGGGAGGTTGGGGCTTTCTTT. Translated, it gives CASSQGTGEVGAFF.

This chain links TRBV3-1 with TRBJ1-2, with TRBD1 identical over 7 bases. The ends lost 0 bases at V and 10 bases at J; junction bases unmatched: 5. Germline V gene data show CDR1 as LGHDT and CDR2 as YNNKEL (reference sequence). The CDR3 is 13 amino acids. CDR3 residues: CASSQDLGGVYTF. In nucleotides, the CDR3 is TGTGCCAGCAGCCAAGATCTAGGGGGCGTCTACACCTTC.

In this sample, this clonotype turned up many times. This sequence joins TRBV5-1 and TRBJ2-2; possible D gene TRBD1, 7 bases. The CDR3 spans 15 residues. Germline lookup yields CDR1 SGHRS and CDR2 YFSETQ. The ends were cut back, 4 bases at V and 3 bases at J, with 13 bases in the middle. CDR3: CASSRQGLYTGELFF. The CDR3 coding sequence is TGCGCCAGCAGCCGACAGGGACTCTACACCGGGGAGCTGTTTTTT.

This clonotype came up many times. The J gene is TRBJ2-3, the V gene TRBV9; 7 bases map to TRBD1. CDR1 is SGDLS, CDR2 YYNGEE, per germline. This CDR3 has 14 residues. With 1 base clipped from V and 6 bases from J, the junction kept 5 bases outside the gene matches. The CDR3 region has the DNA TGTGCCAGCAGCGTAACACAGGGGCTGGATACGCAGTATTTT. Protein product: CASSVTQGLDTQYF.

The V and J genes are TRBV20-1 and TRBJ2-4; possibly TRBD2 for D (6 bases). Germline CDR1 DFQATT, CDR2 SNEGSKA (reference sequence). V lost 3 bases, J lost 8 bases, and 17 bases lay in between. The CDR3 consists of 14 residues. CDR3: CSARWGVSEYIQYF. As DNA, the CDR3 is TGCAGTGCTAGGTGGGGGGTTAGTGAATACATTCAGTACTTC.

This clonotype was recorded many times. This chain links TRBV11-3 with TRBJ2-2; 10 bases line up with TRBD2. Germline-derived CDR1 and CDR2 are SGHNT and YENEEA. Germline trimming cut 2 bases from V and 5 bases from J; bases unmatched to any gene: 11. The CDR3 spans 18 residues. This chain's CDR3 is CASSLSFQRGGRTGELFF. The DNA for the CDR3 is TGTGCCAGCAGCTTATCCTTCCAGCGGGGGGGCCGAACCGGGGAGCTGTTTTTT. The whole variable domain, remainder taken from reference TRBV11-3 and TRBJ2-2, is EAGVVQSPRYKIIEKKQPVAFWCNPISGHNTLYWYLQNLGQGPELLIRYENEEAVDDSQLPKDRFSAERLKGVDSTLKIQPAELGDSAVYLCASSLSFQRGGRTGELFFGEGSRLTVL.

This clonotype was picked up many times. This CDR3 reads CSARVGASNQPQHF. DNA of the CDR3: TGCAGTGCTAGAGTAGGGGCTAGCAATCAGCCCCAGCATTTT. The chain couples TRBV20-1 to TRBJ1-5; perhaps TRBD1 as D (5 bases). Trimming took off 1 base at V and 0 bases at J, with 7 bases between the two ends. The CDR3 loop spans 14 amino acids. In germline, CDR1 is DFQATT, CDR2 SNEGSKA (reference sequence).

This clonotype was recorded at least ten times. V usage is TRBV20-1 and J usage is TRBJ2-7; 7 nucleotides agree with TRBD2. CDR1 DFQATT and CDR2 SNEGSKA come from the germline V gene (reference sequence). V dropped 3 bases and J dropped 2; count of bases not matched to a gene: 4. The CDR3 is 13 residues long. CDR3 residues: CSARSTSAYEQYF. CDR3 DNA sequence: TGCAGTGCTAGGTCTACTAGCGCCTACGAGCAGTACTTC.

This clonotype has a count of ten or more. CDR3 protein: CSASQGLIAKNIQYF. CDR3 DNA: TGCAGTGCTAGCCAGGGTCTCATAGCCAAAAACATTCAGTACTTC. The chain employs TRBV20-1 and TRBJ2-4, with a possible D match to TRBD1 (5 bases). V was pared by 3 bases and J by 0 bases, with 12 bases between. Germline CDR1 DFQATT, CDR2 SNEGSKA (reference sequence). The CDR3 sequence is 15 residues long.